This T cell receptor beta chain was recovered during a study of T-cell memory formation after mild COVID-19. Study summary: The two donors had largely donor-specific TCR clusters.

With respect to this clonotype: Germline and junction disagree at one end, which may indicate a read error.

This CDR3 comprises 14 residues. CDR1 and CDR2 (germline): SGHAT, FQNNGV. TCRdb processed the 5' RACE reads anew with MiXCR; each CDR3 protein has one entry. The table includes fewer than 500,000 distinct CDR3 sequences, approximately 25% detected once. The rearrangement links TRBV11-2 to TRBJ2-7, with a tentative D call TRBD2 (5 bases). The clonotype comes from an adult woman who had mild COVID-19 (a few samples of this study predate the infection). Cell type and time point are not known. The sequenced material came from PBMCs or a T cell subset sorted from them (not recorded which). CDR3 in amino acids: CASSLDYGFYEQYF. In DNA, the CDR3 is TGTGCCAGCAGCCTAGACTACGGCTTTTACGAGCAGTACTTC.